This T cell receptor (beta chain) is drawn from a study of T cells in localized non-small cell lung cancer. This clone has only a few counts. Its antigen remains unidentified. Overall study results and limits: Longer overall survival was linked to higher blood T cell density. There was higher T cell clonality in uninvolved adjacent lung than in tumor, and it was highest there. Adjacent lung tissue had a median roughly 52 of the top 100 clones found in the tumor. Analysis by sequencing included only one tumor region, so heterogeneity remains possible.

Some clones are missing from TCRdb's copy, which holds only in-frame ones; the method was immunoSEQ multiplex PCR. The repertoire holds 2,500 to 4,000 clones, roughly a quarter seen once, with approximately 23% in the top ten. The TCR originated in a woman aged 40-70 years with stage I lung adenocarcinoma. Source: lung tumor tissue, taken before any cancer treatment.

The CDR3 DNA reads as TGTGCCATCAGCGGACAGGGGGCGACAGATACGCAGTATTTT. Translated: CAISGQGATDTQYF. The rearrangement uses TRBV6-8 and TRBJ2-3; 11 nucleotides align to TRBD1. With 10 bases clipped from V and 3 bases from J, the junction kept 6 bases outside the gene matches. CDR1 MNHGY and CDR2 SAAAGT come from the germline V gene. This CDR3 is built from 14 residues.